A selection of T cell receptor beta chains follows, all from one sample in a study of T cell responses to AZD1222 COVID-19 vaccine. Profiled with immunoSEQ multiplex PCR; TCRdb holds only in-frame clones, not every one. Altogether about 130,000 clones are present, 90% to 95% being singletons, with the ten largest covering roughly 7.1%. Sequencing used peripheral blood, obtained 28 days after the second AZD1222 dose. These TCRs come from an adult who received the AZD1222 COVID-19 vaccine. Each CDR3 is given with its conserved first and last residue. D genes are given only for firm matches. Not every row has a clone size; where given, it reads once, few, many or a size class.

>TRBV6-5|TRBJ1-3|-|-
CASSRRYSGNTIYF
TGTGCCAGCAGTCGCCGGTACTCTGGAAACACCATATATTTT
>TRBV27|TRBJ2-7|-|-
CASSLSGSGSYEQYF
TGTGCCAGCAGTTTATCGGGGTCTGGCTCCTACGAGCAGTACTTC
>TRBV30|TRBJ1-2|-|-
CAWSNSYHGYTF
TGTGCCTGGAGTAACAGTTATCATGGCTACACCTTC
>TRBV4-1|TRBJ2-1|-|TRBD2
CASSRDAGGGNMYNEQFF
TGCGCCAGCAGCCGAGATGCGGGCGGGGGGAATATGTACAATGAGCAGTTCTTC
>TRBV27|TRBJ1-2|-|TRBD1
CASSSSGQRPYGYTF
TGTGCCAGCAGTTCATCGGGACAGAGACCCTATGGCTACACCTTC
>TRBV11-1|TRBJ1-1|-|-
CASSPTQGRTEAFF
TGTGCCAGCAGCCCGACACAGGGAAGGACTGAAGCTTTCTTT
>TRBV21-1|TRBJ2-5|once|-
CASTLASGGIETQYF
TGTGCCAGCACCCTGGCTAGCGGGGGGATAGAGACCCAGTACTTC
>TRBV27|TRBJ2-7|-|-
CASNGAGPYSEQYF
TGTGCCAGCAACGGGGCCGGACCGTATTCCGAGCAGTACTTC
>TRBV19|TRBJ2-3|-|-
CASSIRGVTDTQYF
TGTGCCAGTAGTATTAGGGGCGTCACAGATACGCAGTATTTT
>TRBV5-4|TRBJ1-2|-|TRBD1
CASSIRGPGNGYTF
TGTGCCAGCAGCATAAGGGGGCCGGGGAATGGCTACACCTTC
>TRBV6-2/TRBV6-3|TRBJ1-1|-|-
CASSYSPGGASRQPNTEAFF
TGTGCCAGCAGTTACTCCCCGGGGGGTGCGAGCCGACAGCCGAACACTGAAGCTTTCTTT
>TRBV5-6|TRBJ2-3|once|TRBD2
CASSLGTIGTDTQYF
TGTGCCAGCAGCCTCGGGACTATCGGCACAGATACGCAGTATTTT
>TRBV28|TRBJ1-6|-|-
CASSSGTARLVGSLHF
TGTGCCAGCTCTTCCGGGACCGCTAGACTCGTGGGTTCCCTCCACTTT
>TRBV19|TRBJ1-1|-|-
CASSMGTRGIKTEAFF
TGTGCCAGTAGTATGGGGACAAGAGGGATAAAAACTGAAGCTTTCTTT
>TRBV6-1|TRBJ1-5|-|-
CASSESGGRMEPQHF
TGTGCCAGCAGTGAGAGTGGGGGCAGAATGGAGCCCCAGCATTTT
>TRBV11-3|TRBJ1-3|-|-
CASSLETLGNTIYF
TGTGCCAGCAGCTTAGAAACCCTTGGAAACACCATATATTTT
>TRBV19|TRBJ2-3|-|-
CASRGDWGITDTQYF
TGTGCCAGTAGAGGTGACTGGGGAATCACAGATACGCAGTATTTT
>TRBV2|TRBJ1-4|-|TRBD1
CASTGQGYEKLFF
TGTGCCAGCACGGGACAGGGTTATGAAAAACTGTTTTTT
>TRBV6-5|TRBJ2-2|once|-
CASSFSLAGELFF
TGTGCCAGCAGTTTCAGTCTTGCCGGGGAGCTGTTTTTT
>TRBV30|TRBJ2-7|-|-
CAWSVLSAEQYF
TGTGCCTGGAGTGTACTCTCCGCCGAGCAGTACTTC
>TRBV7-9|TRBJ2-7|few|-
CASGGDSYEQYF
TGTGCCAGCGGGGGAGATTCCTACGAGCAGTACTTC
>TRBV12-5|TRBJ1-2|-|-
CASGSSRPRTARGDYGYTF
TGTGCTAGTGGTTCCTCCCGCCCTAGGACAGCACGGGGGGACTATGGCTACACCTTC
>TRBV6-6|TRBJ2-1|-|TRBD2
CASCNKRGGLDEQFF
TGTGCCAGCTGCAATAAGCGGGGGGGCCTGGATGAGCAGTTCTTC
>TRBV7-8|TRBJ1-3|-|-
CASSPGEVGNTIYF
TGTGCCAGCAGCCCCGGGGAAGTTGGAAACACCATATATTTT
>TRBV19|TRBJ1-2|-|-
CASSMATTGYTF
TGTGCCAGTAGTATGGCGACCACCGGCTACACCTTC
>TRBV5-6|TRBJ2-7|-|TRBD1
CASSLGTGDASYEQYF
TGTGCCAGCAGCTTGGGGACAGGCGATGCTTCCTACGAGCAGTACTTC
>TRBV5-5|TRBJ2-5|-|-
CASSLAGSLQETQYF
TGTGCCAGCAGCTTGGCGGGGAGCTTACAAGAGACCCAGTACTTC
>TRBV24-1|TRBJ1-4|-|-
CATQRGMGEKLFF
TGTGCCACCCAACGAGGTATGGGTGAAAAACTGTTTTTT
>TRBV19|TRBJ1-1|-|-
CASRRRDGPEAFF
TGTGCCAGTAGGCGGCGAGACGGGCCTGAAGCTTTCTTT
>TRBV28|TRBJ2-3|-|-
CASSLYTGTSTDTQYF
TGTGCCAGCAGTTTATATACAGGAACTAGCACAGATACGCAGTATTTT
>TRBV4-1|TRBJ2-7|-|TRBD1
CASSSRTGETYEQYF
TGCGCCAGCAGCTCCAGGACAGGGGAGACATACGAGCAGTACTTC
>TRBV5-5|TRBJ2-7|-|-
CASSFGTEEQYF
TGTGCCAGCAGCTTTGGGACCGAGGAGCAGTACTTC
>TRBV7-8|TRBJ2-5|-|-
CASSSAPGSGRKETQYF
TGTGCCAGCAGCTCCGCCCCAGGGAGCGGTAGAAAAGAGACCCAGTACTTC
>TRBV10-2|TRBJ1-6|-|TRBD1
CASRPRQGQRPLHF
TGCGCCAGCCGCCCAAGACAGGGCCAACGACCCCTCCACTTT
>TRBV7-3|TRBJ2-7|-|TRBD2
CASSPTSGDTYEQYF
TGTGCCAGCAGCCCAACTAGCGGGGACACCTACGAGCAGTACTTC
>TRBV7-9|TRBJ1-2|-|-
CASSLGYFYGYTF
TGTGCCAGCAGCCTCGGTTATTTCTATGGCTACACCTTC
>TRBV19|TRBJ1-2|-|TRBD1
CATTGGSSYGYTF
TGTGCCACTACAGGGGGCAGCAGCTATGGCTACACCTTC
>TRBV4-2|TRBJ2-4|-|TRBD1
CASRLIGDSKNIQYF
TGTGCCAGCAGACTTATAGGGGACAGCAAAAACATTCAGTACTTC
>TRBV7-3|TRBJ2-1|once|-
CASSPAGGLGNEQFF
TGTGCCAGCAGCCCCGCCGGGGGGCTGGGCAATGAGCAGTTCTTC
>TRBV6-5|TRBJ1-2|once|-
CASSPTRWSGYTF
TGTGCCAGCAGTCCAACGCGCTGGAGTGGCTACACCTTC
>TRBV6-1|TRBJ2-5|-|TRBD2
CASSEAAGGQETQYF
TGTGCCAGCAGTGAAGCGGCGGGGGGGCAAGAGACCCAGTACTTC
>TRBV29-1|TRBJ2-7|-|TRBD1
CSVAGQGRYEQYF
TGCAGCGTCGCGGGACAGGGGCGTTACGAGCAGTACTTC
>TRBV6-6|TRBJ1-2|-|-
CASTPQGQGGYTF
TGTGCCAGTACCCCCCAGGGTCAAGGTGGCTACACCTTC
>TRBV5-6|TRBJ1-2|-|TRBD1
CASSPGTGLGGYTF
TGTGCCAGCAGCCCTGGGACAGGGCTGGGAGGCTACACCTTC
>TRBV7-9|TRBJ2-3|-|-
CASSLEVTGTDTQYF
TGTGCCAGCAGCTTAGAAGTTACGGGAACAGATACGCAGTATTTT
>TRBV12-3/TRBV12-4|TRBJ1-2|-|-
CASSLAPSGYTF
TGTGCCAGCAGTTTAGCTCCGTCTGGCTACACCTTC
>TRBV7-2|TRBJ1-1|-|-
CASSQERDTEAFF
TGTGCCAGCAGCCAGGAGAGGGACACTGAAGCTTTCTTT
>TRBV13|TRBJ1-1|-|-
CASSSPENTEAFF
TGTGCCAGCAGCTCGCCCGAGAACACTGAAGCTTTCTTT
>TRBV2|TRBJ1-5|-|-
CASGRGSSNQPQHF
TGTGCCAGCGGCCGCGGCAGTAGCAATCAGCCCCAGCATTTT
>TRBV14|TRBJ1-4|-|-
CASSPDRGEKLFF
TGTGCCAGCAGCCCCGACAGAGGCGAAAAACTGTTTTTT
>TRBV27|TRBJ1-2|-|-
CASRAGLVRNGYTF
TGTGCCAGCAGGGCGGGCCTGGTCAGAAACGGCTACACCTTC
>TRBV19|TRBJ1-2|-|-
CASSITPQSSNYGYTF
TGTGCCAGTAGTATAACCCCACAGTCCAGCAACTATGGCTACACCTTC